The clone carrying this T cell receptor (beta chain) was observed a single time. Per the original methods: How many nucleated cells were present was estimated from reference gene primer amplification. Method: immunoSEQ multiplex PCR; TCRdb's copy keeps in-frame clones and lacks some. Clonal size and the V and J genes are those of that table, whereas D and trimming came from the DNA. The sample comprises 62,000 or so clones, roughly nine tenths of which are singletons, and 2.5% to 3% rests with the top ten. This CDR3 comprises 15 residues. Germline assignment: CDR1 MNHEY and CDR2 SVGEGT. After removal of 4 bases from V and 10 bases from J, the junction contained 6 bases not matched to a gene. The entry originates in a study of blood T cell repertoires in COVID-19. Study context: Sample material is recorded as cDNA or gDNA derived from T cells, B-cell-depleted T cells, or PBMCs.

Sequenced input: peripheral blood. The chain employs TRBV6-2 or TRBV6-3 and TRBJ1-6, with 11 bases that match TRBD1. The sequence derives from a man aged 50 or older with acute or convalescent COVID-19. The CDR3 reads CASSFLDRGQSPLHF. The CDR3 DNA reads as TGTGCCAGCAGTTTCCTGGACAGGGGGCAATCACCCCTCCACTTT.